This TCR beta chain was captured by sequencing in a study of T-cell reconstitution after alpha-beta-depleted transplantation in children. The V end was cut by 5 bases, the J end by 0 bases, with 10 bases between. The length of the CDR3 is 14 residues. The authors prepared the TCRbeta library with unique molecular identifiers. TCRdb processed the PCR reads anew with MiXCR; each CDR3 protein has one entry. This table holds approximately 800,000 distinct CDR3 sequences, around 15% found once. This clonotype was recorded a few times. The sample consisted of PBMCs, mostly from graft donor cells, taken 360 days after TCRalphabeta/CD19-depleted stem cell transplant. The rearrangement links TRBV12-3 or TRBV12-4 to TRBJ2-5; D might be TRBD1 (5 bases). This receptor was taken from a male patient between 5 and 17 years old who had a stem cell transplant for acute lymphoblastic leukemia, so the T cells may come from the graft donor. DNA of the CDR3: TGTGCCAGCAGTCCTTGGACACACCAAGAGACCCAGTACTTC. Its protein product is CASSPWTHQETQYF.